Presented here are 29 T cell receptor beta chains from one specimen sequenced in a study of OX40 agonist ivuxolimab in advanced cancers. Using immunoSEQ multiplex PCR, the repertoire was profiled, and TCRdb retains in-frame clones only, with some absent. The repertoire holds about 94,000 clones, with around nine tenths as singletons. The input for sequencing was CD4+ or CD8+ T cells sorted from blood, taken in a trial of the OX40 agonist ivuxolimab. The receptors derive from an adult with an advanced solid tumor such as melanoma, head and neck, liver or kidney cancer.

The chain employs TRBV19 and TRBJ1-5, with 7 positions matching TRBD1. V shed 10 bases, J shed 2 bases, and the junction held 8 bases outside the gene matches. The germline gives CDR1 LNHDA, CDR2 SQIVND (reference sequence). This CDR3 is 14 amino acids long. The CDR3 DNA follows: TGTGCCACTAAGAGCGGGACAGGCAATCAGCCCCAGCATTTT. It encodes CATKSGTGNQPQHF.

The CDR3 DNA is TGTGCCAGCAGCTTTGGACGGCTTAATTCACCCCTCCACTTT. Protein sequence: CASSFGRLNSPLHF. V is TRBV7-2 and J is TRBJ1-6, with D unclear. This CDR3 is 14 amino acids long. CDR1 is SGHTA and CDR2 is FQGNSA in the germline V gene. Deletions cut 3 bases from V and 6 bases from J, with 9 bases between.

The rearrangement joins TRBV7-9 to TRBJ1-2; a weak D match, TRBD1 (5 bases). Germline CDR1 is SEHNR and CDR2 is FQNEAQ (reference sequence). The CDR3 totals 15 residues. V was pared by 6 bases and J by 3 bases, with 17 bases between. In DNA form, the CDR3 reads TGTGCCAGCAGGCAATGGGGCAGGGATGACTATGGCTACACCTTC. It is translated as CASRQWGRDDYGYTF.

The chain combines TRBV19 with TRBJ1-3; tentatively, D is TRBD1 (6 bases). This CDR3 region has 14 residues. Germline V gene lookup returns CDR1 LNHDA and CDR2 SQIVND (reference sequence). V was shortened by 4 bases and J by 7 bases, with 14 bases between the two germline ends. The CDR3 region is CASSKALQGNTIYF. CDR3 bases: TGTGCCAGTAGTAAGGCCCTCCAGGGGAACACCATATATTTT.

This clone was counted only a few times. This rearrangement joins TRBV11-2 to TRBJ1-2; D is uncertain. Trimming shortened V by 1 base and J by 5 bases, and 14 bases separated the two germline ends. Germline assignment: CDR1 SGHAT and CDR2 FQNNGV. The CDR3 is 15 amino acids. The CDR3 region is CASSLGLRESYGYTF. CDR3 bases: TGTGCCAGCAGCTTAGGACTCCGGGAGTCGTATGGCTACACCTTC.

The V and J genes are TRBV5-4 and TRBJ2-2; tentatively, D is TRBD1 (6 bases). This CDR3 is built from 16 residues. Germline V gives CDR1 SGHNT, CDR2 YYREEE (reference sequence). Trimming took off 4 bases at V and 2 bases at J, with 15 bases between the two ends. The CDR3 sequence is CASSASRDINTGELFF. The CDR3 DNA sequence: TGTGCCAGCAGCGCAAGCCGGGACATAAACACCGGGGAGCTGTTTTTT.

The chain recombines TRBV30 with TRBJ2-5, with 10 bases fitting TRBD2. Germline values: CDR1 GTSNPN, CDR2 SVGIG (reference sequence). The CDR3 is made up of 16 amino acids. The V and J ends lost 7 bases and 5 bases, in that order; junction bases with no gene match: 16. CDR3 sequence (DNA): TGTGCCTATGGACAGGGAGCGGGGGGGTTAAGGGAGACCCAGTACTTC. This encodes CAYGQGAGGLRETQYF.

This clone was counted once. This chain uses TRBV5-1 with TRBJ1-1, with TRBD1 matching over 7 bases. Germline assignment: CDR1 SGHRS and CDR2 YFSETQ. J gave up 1 base and V 4 bases, and 4 bases lay outside the gene matches. CDR3 size: 14 residues. CDR3 in DNA: TGCGCCAGCAGCACACAGGGGAGGAACACTGAAGCTTTCTTT. Protein product: CASSTQGRNTEAFF.

The chain recombines TRBV6-5 with TRBJ2-7; 8 nucleotides align to TRBD2. Germline trimming cut 5 bases from V and 6 bases from J; bases unmatched to any gene: 12. There are 15 residues in the CDR3. The germline CDR1 and CDR2 sequences are MNHEY and SVGAGI. CDR3 residues: CASSRPTGGPVEQYF. The CDR3 nucleotides are TGTGCCAGCAGTAGGCCGACGGGGGGGCCAGTCGAGCAGTACTTC.

This sequence joins TRBV6-5 and TRBJ1-2; D is uncertain. Trimming left V 6 bases short and J 4 bases short, with 9 bases between. Per the germline V gene, CDR1 is MNHEY and CDR2 is SVGAGI. This CDR3 is 12 amino acids long. The CDR3 region is CASSVVGYGYTF. In DNA, the CDR3 is TGTGCCAGCAGCGTAGTCGGCTATGGCTACACCTTC.

Here the CDR3 DNA reads TGTGCCAGCAGCCTACAGGGCTCTGGAAACACCATATATTTT. This codes for CASSLQGSGNTIYF. The chain combines TRBV5-4 with TRBJ1-3, with TRBD1 as a possible D gene (6 bases). Trimming took 4 bases from V and 0 from J, leaving 8 bases between them. Germline CDR1 SGHNT, CDR2 YYREEE (reference sequence). The CDR3 covers 14 residues.

The chain joins TRBV11-2 to TRBJ2-1, with 11 bases aligning to TRBD2. Germline V gene data show CDR1 as SGHAT and CDR2 as FQNNGV. The CDR3 runs 18 residues. The trim removed 4 bases at V and 4 bases at J, leaving 12 bases unmatched. CDR3 nucleotides: TGTGCCAGCAGCTCCCTACCTAGCGGGGGGACCGCGTACAATGAGCAGTTCTTC. This gives the protein CASSSLPSGGTAYNEQFF.

The rearrangement joins TRBV19 to TRBJ1-1; D gene uncertain. The length of the CDR3 is 17 residues. V lost 5 bases and J 1 base, leaving 20 bases between the germline ends. Per germline, CDR1 LNHDA and CDR2 SQIVND (reference sequence). The CDR3 spells CASSPVEVARRNTEAFF. CDR3 nucleotide sequence: TGTGCCAGTAGTCCAGTTGAGGTCGCCCGGCGGAACACTGAAGCTTTCTTT. Variable domain in full (rest from reference TRBV19 and TRBJ1-1): DGGITQSPKYLFRKEGQNVTLSCEQNLNHDAMYWYRQDPGQGLRLIYYSQIVNDFQKGDIAEGYSVSREKKESFPLTVTSAQKNPTAFYLCASSPVEVARRNTEAFFGQGTRLTVV.

J is TRBJ2-7 and V is TRBV5-1; tentative D call: TRBD1 (5 bases). The CDR3 spans 14 residues. Deletions cut 4 bases from V and 2 bases from J, with 13 bases between. Germline lookup yields CDR1 SGHRS and CDR2 YFSETQ. The CDR3 region has the DNA TGCGCCAGCAGCACGGACACAACAACCTACGAGCAGTACTTC. Amino acids: CASSTDTTTYEQYF. Drawing the rest from reference TRBV5-1 and TRBJ2-7, the complete variable domain is KAGVTQTPRYLIKTRGQQVTLSCSPISGHRSVSWYQQTPGQGLQFLFEYFSETQRNKGNFPGRFSGRQFSNSRSEMNVSTLELGDSALYLCASSTDTTTYEQYFGPGTRLTVT.

The CDR3 sequence is CASSVVRGLNTQYF. In DNA, the CDR3 is TGTGCCAGCAGCGTAGTACGGGGGCTTAATACGCAGTATTTT. The chain carries TRBV9 and TRBJ2-3; D is possibly TRBD1 or TRBD2 (6 bases each). V was cut by 0 bases and J by 7 bases, with 12 bases left in between. Germline CDR1 reads SGDLS; CDR2 reads YYNGEE. The CDR3 is 14 residues long.

The chain recombines TRBV5-1 with TRBJ1-2; no clear D gene. The CDR3 is 14 residues long. Trimming left V 4 bases short and J 4 bases short, with 14 bases between. The germline V gene has CDR1 SGHRS and CDR2 YFSETQ. The CDR3 sequence: CASSLNSRFYGYTF. The CDR3 coding sequence is TGCGCCAGCAGCCTTAACAGCAGATTCTATGGCTACACCTTC.

Concerning this clone itself: An end of the junction differs from the germline gene, which may be a read error. In the same sample, other DNA sequences code for this CDR3. This chain uses TRBV6-5 with TRBJ2-7; D might be TRBD2 (5 bases). The CDR3 runs to 13 residues. Germline CDR1 is MNHEY and CDR2 is SVGAGI. CDR3 nucleotide sequence: TGTGCCAGCAGTTACTCGAGGAGGTTCGAGCAGTACTTT. Translated, it gives CASSYSRRFEQYF.

The gene calls are TRBV9 and TRBJ2-7, with a tentative D call TRBD2 (7 bases). The germline V and J ends were trimmed by 4 bases and 6 bases, with 17 bases remaining between them. Germline CDR1 and CDR2: SGDLS and YYNGEE. This CDR3 is built from 14 residues. In nucleotides, the CDR3 is TGTGCCAGCAGCCGTTGGGGGGGGCCTGGCGAGCAGTACTTC. Residues: CASSRWGGPGEQYF.

This clone has just one count. The chain combines TRBV10-3 with TRBJ2-1, with TRBD1 matching 10 bases. The V segment lost 11 bases and the J segment 5 bases; nucleotides outside the gene matches: 9. This CDR3 is built from 14 residues. In germline, CDR1 is ENHRY, CDR2 SYGVKD. The CDR3 DNA reads TGTGCCGCCTCGACAGGGGGCTTGCACAATGAGCAGTTCTTC. This encodes CAASTGGLHNEQFF.

This clone was detected a few times. The chain uses TRBV6-5 and TRBJ1-1, with 7 positions matching TRBD1. This CDR3 is built from 15 residues. Germline-derived CDR1 and CDR2 are MNHEY and SVGAGI. V trimming: 4 bases; J trimming: 0 bases; junction bases outside the gene matches: 5. CDR3 bases: TGTGCCAGCAGTTTGGGGGGACAGATGAACACTGAAGCTTTCTTT. Amino acids: CASSLGGQMNTEAFF.

This clone has more than one count but fewer than ten. This sequence joins TRBV7-9 and TRBJ1-1; possible D gene TRBD1, 6 bases. The CDR3 length is 14 residues. Germline CDR1 and CDR2: SEHNR and FQNEAQ (reference sequence). Trimming removed 5 bases at V and 3 bases at J, with 13 bases between. This CDR3 reads CASSLRDIDTEAFF. DNA of the CDR3: TGTGCCAGCAGCCTCCGGGACATAGACACTGAAGCTTTCTTT.

The V call is TRBV5-5, the J call TRBJ1-1; the match to TRBD1 covers 7 bases. The CDR3 sequence is 14 residues long. Germline V lookup: CDR1 SGHKS, CDR2 YYEKEE (reference sequence). With V trimmed by 0 bases and J by 5 bases, 4 bases remained unmatched. CDR3 residues: CASSLEGRGTEAFF. The CDR3 DNA is TGTGCCAGCAGCTTGGAGGGCAGGGGGACTGAAGCTTTCTTT. The full variable domain, completed using reference TRBV5-5 and TRBJ1-1, is DAGVTQSPTHLIKTRGQQVTLRCSPISGHKSVSWYQQVLGQGPQFIFQYYEKEERGRGNFPDRFSARQFPNYSSELNVNALLLGDSALYLCASSLEGRGTEAFFGQGTRLTVV.

This chain connects TRBV6-5 to TRBJ1-1; D is unresolved. The germline V gene has CDR1 MNHEY and CDR2 SVGAGI. The CDR3 sequence is 13 residues long. Trimming left V 0 bases short and J 3 bases short, with 5 bases between. CDR3 sequence reads: CASSYSKYTEAFF. The CDR3 coding sequence is TGTGCCAGCAGTTACTCAAAATACACTGAAGCTTTCTTT.

The J gene is TRBJ1-4, the V gene TRBV18; no reliable D call. CDR3 length: 14 residues. Trimming cost V 6 bases and J 4 bases, with 12 bases left between them. Per germline, CDR1 KGHSH and CDR2 LQKENI. As DNA, the CDR3 is TGTGCCAGCTCCCCTGGACTGAATAATGAAAAACTGTTTTTT. Translating it yields CASSPGLNNEKLFF.

This chain uses TRBV29-1 with TRBJ2-2; tentatively, D is TRBD1 or TRBD2 (5 bases each). Germline CDR1 and CDR2: SQVTM and ANQGSEA. The CDR3 extends over 15 amino acids. V dropped 7 bases and J dropped 1 base, with 16 bases sitting between them. The CDR3 spells CSAVGGPLNTGELFF. CDR3 bases: TGCAGCGCCGTTGGGGGACCGTTGAACACCGGGGAGCTGTTTTTT.

The rearrangement links TRBV18 to TRBJ1-2; possibly TRBD1 for D (5 bases). V was trimmed by 2 bases and J by 8 bases, leaving 15 bases between them. The CDR3 spans 14 residues. From germline, CDR1 is KGHSH and CDR2 LQKENI. DNA for the CDR3: TGTGCCAGCTCACCAGCCGGGGACGGAGTCGGCTACACCTTC. Amino acids: CASSPAGDGVGYTF.

Written as DNA, the CDR3 is TGCGCCAGCAGCTTGGCTCTTGCCTCCTACAATGAGCAGTTCTTC. Protein: CASSLALASYNEQFF. The chain has TRBV5-1 and TRBJ2-1; D not certain. This CDR3 has 15 amino acids. Germline CDR1 is SGHRS and CDR2 is YFSETQ. V lost 0 bases, J lost 0 bases, and 7 bases lay in between.

This sequence joins TRBV5-6 and TRBJ2-3; D is unresolved. CDR3 length: 19 amino acids. Trimming took off 1 base at V and 0 bases at J, with 21 bases between the two ends. CDR1 SGHDT and CDR2 YYEEEE come from the germline V gene. CDR3 DNA: TGTGCCAGCAGCTTGATCGTGGGTACAGCAAGTTCTAGCACAGATACGCAGTATTTT. Encoded protein: CASSLIVGTASSSTDTQYF. The whole variable domain, filled in from reference TRBV5-6 and TRBJ2-3, reads DAGVTQSPTHLIKTRGQQVTLRCSPKSGHDTVSWYQQALGQGPQFIFQYYEEEERQRGNFPDRFSGHQFPNYSSELNVNALLLGDSALYLCASSLIVGTASSSTDTQYFGPGTRLTVL.

The gene calls are TRBV10-3 and TRBJ2-3; TRBD2 might be the D (5 bases). V dropped 0 bases and J dropped 0 bases, with 10 bases sitting between them. Germline-derived CDR1 and CDR2 are ENHRY and SYGVKD. This CDR3 region has 16 residues. The CDR3 nucleotides are TGTGCCATCAGTGAGTCTGAAAGGACTAGCACAGATACGCAGTATTTT. As protein: CAISESERTSTDTQYF.